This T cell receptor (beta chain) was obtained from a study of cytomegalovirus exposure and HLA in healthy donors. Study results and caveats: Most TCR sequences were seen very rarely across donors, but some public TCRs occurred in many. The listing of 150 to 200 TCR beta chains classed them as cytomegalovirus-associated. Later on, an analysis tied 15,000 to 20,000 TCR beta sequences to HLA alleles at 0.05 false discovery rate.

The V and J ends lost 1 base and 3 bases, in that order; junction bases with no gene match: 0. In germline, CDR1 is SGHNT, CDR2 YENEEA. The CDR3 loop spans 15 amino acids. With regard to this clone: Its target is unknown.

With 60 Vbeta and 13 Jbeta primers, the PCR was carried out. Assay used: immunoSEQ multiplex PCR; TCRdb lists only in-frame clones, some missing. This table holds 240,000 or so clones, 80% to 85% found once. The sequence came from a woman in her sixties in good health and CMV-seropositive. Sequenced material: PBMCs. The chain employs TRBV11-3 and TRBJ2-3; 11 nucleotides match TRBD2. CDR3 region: CASSLGTSGTDTQYF. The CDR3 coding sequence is TGTGCCAGCAGCTTAGGGACTAGCGGGACAGATACGCAGTATTTT. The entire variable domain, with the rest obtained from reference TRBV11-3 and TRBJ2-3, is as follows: EAGVVQSPRYKIIEKKQPVAFWCNPISGHNTLYWYLQNLGQGPELLIRYENEEAVDDSQLPKDRFSAERLKGVDSTLKIQPAELGDSAVYLCASSLGTSGTDTQYFGPGTRLTVL.